The rows below give T cell receptor beta chains drawn from one sample of a study of Ad26.COV2.S vaccination and SARS-CoV-2 variants. Data came from immunoSEQ multiplex PCR; TCRdb stores just in-frame clones and leaves some out. The sample shows about 350,000 clones, about 85% of them seen only once. The source material was peripheral blood, sampled in a trial of Ad26.COV2.S vaccine versus placebo. These receptors came from a person between 18 and 65 years old who received the Ad26.COV2.S COVID-19 vaccine or a placebo. Both conserved end residues are part of each CDR3. D genes are given only for firm matches. For some rows the clone size is stated as once, few or many, or as a class when expanded; others skip it.

TRBJ2-5 | NA | TRBV5-1 | NA | TGCGCCTCAAACCGCGGGGCGGAGGAAGAGACCCAGTACTTC | CASNRGAEEETQYF
TRBJ2-2 | TRBD1 | TRBV18 | NA | TGTGCCAGCTCACCTCTACAGGGGGCTACGTACACCGGGGAGCTGTTTTTT | CASSPLQGATYTGELFF
TRBJ2-7 | NA | TRBV27 | NA | TGTGCCAGCGGCCGTGCGGAGCAGTACTTC | CASGRAEQYF
TRBJ2-1 | NA | TRBV6-6 | NA | TGTGCCAGCAGTTACTCGACGGACGCCAATGAGCAGTTCTTC | CASSYSTDANEQFF
TRBJ2-7 | NA | TRBV3-1/TRBV3-2 | NA | TGTGCCAGCAGCCACGTCTCGACCGTAACCTACGAGCAGTACTTC | CASSHVSTVTYEQYF
TRBJ2-3 | NA | TRBV6-5 | NA | TGTGCCAGCAGGGATTGGGGAGATACGCAGTATTTT | CASRDWGDTQYF
TRBJ1-1 | TRBD1 | TRBV11-3 | once | TGTGCCAGCAGCTTGGGACAGCACACTGAAGCTTTCTTT | CASSLGQHTEAFF
TRBJ2-5 | TRBD1 | TRBV7-6 | NA | TGTGCCAGCAGCTTAAGGGGGCGACAAGAGACCCAGTACTTC | CASSLRGRQETQYF
TRBJ1-2 | NA | TRBV28 | NA | TGTGCCAGCAGTTTTTCGGGTTTTGGCTACACCTTC | CASSFSGFGYTF
TRBJ2-3 | NA | TRBV7-9 | NA | TGTGCCAGCAGCGGGGAAGGGAGCACAGATACGCAGTATTTT | CASSGEGSTDTQYF
TRBJ2-6 | NA | TRBV7-3 | few | TGTGCCAGCAGCTTAAGCTCTGGGGCCAACGTCCTGACTTTC | CASSLSSGANVLTF
TRBJ2-6 | NA | TRBV5-6 | NA | TGTGCCAGCAGGCTGGGCATAGAACTCGTCCTGACTTTC | CASRLGIELVLTF
TRBJ2-7 | TRBD2 | TRBV4-3 | NA | TGCGCCAGCAGCCGACTAGCGGGAGGGTACGAGCAGTACTTC | CASSRLAGGYEQYF
TRBJ2-2 | NA | TRBV7-2 | NA | TGTGCCAGCAGCGCGGACCGGGCCCGCTCTTTATCCGGGGAGCTGTTTTTT | CASSADRARSLSGELFF
TRBJ2-7 | TRBD1 | TRBV5-1 | NA | TGCGCCAGCAGCTTGGTTGGGGACAGCTACGAGCAGTACTTC | CASSLVGDSYEQYF
TRBJ1-4 | NA | TRBV6-1 | NA | TGTGCCAGCAGTGAAGCGCTTCGGGGTGAAAAACTGTTTTTT | CASSEALRGEKLFF
TRBJ1-1 | TRBD1 | TRBV6-5 | NA | TGTGCCAGCAGTCTGACAGGGGATTGGACTGAAGCTTTCTTT | CASSLTGDWTEAFF
TRBJ2-7 | TRBD1 | TRBV6-6 | many | TGTGCCAGCAATCCGGGACAGGGGTTGAACTACGAGCAGTACTTC | CASNPGQGLNYEQYF